This T cell receptor beta chain is from a study of diagnostic markers for celiac disease. TCRdb re-called the reads and gives one entry per CDR3 protein, without DNA. In total, the table holds over a thousand distinct CDR3 sequences. In terms of frequency, this clonotype is hyperexpanded. This CDR3 is 13 amino acids long. Per the germline V gene, CDR1 is SEHNR and CDR2 is FQNEAQ (reference sequence). This sequence was found in a human donor. This chain links TRBV7-9 with TRBJ1-6. Sample: either unsorted cells or a sorted T cell fraction (not recorded which). CDR3 amino acids: CASSLNPNSPLHF.